Each of the 17 T cell receptor beta chains below was sequenced from the same sample in a study of shared clonotypes between healthy human individuals. Terminally differentiated effector memory CD45RA+ cells were excluded by CCR7 positive selection of CD45RO-negative cells. Clones were read by immunoSEQ multiplex PCR, and TCRdb kept only the in-frame ones, dropping some. In the table there are about 2.1 million clones, around 93% of which are singletons. The sample consisted of naive CD8+ T cells from PBMCs. The receptors stem from a man aged 18 to 29 in good health. Some clones in this sample may be carry-over from other donors' samples.

In nucleotides, the CDR3 is TGTGCCAGCAGCGGCGACAGGACCTACAATGAGCAGTTCTTC. Its translation is CASSGDRTYNEQFF. The rearrangement links TRBV5-4 to TRBJ2-1, with D possibly being TRBD1 (6 bases). Germline CDR1 reads SGHNT; CDR2 reads YYREEE (reference sequence). The CDR3 sequence is 14 residues long. Trimming removed 4 bases at V and 2 bases at J, with 10 bases between.

V is TRBV2 and J is TRBJ2-5, with D hard to call. CDR1 and CDR2 (germline): SNHLY, FYNNEI. V was clipped by 0 bases and J by 1 base, with 6 bases between them. CDR3 length equals 14 residues. Here the CDR3 DNA reads TGTGCCAGCAGTGAAGCCTGGATCCAAGAGACCCAGTACTTC. Its translation: CASSEAWIQETQYF.

V is TRBV27 and J is TRBJ2-5; 15 bases agree with TRBD2. The trim removed 5 bases at V and 5 bases at J, leaving 3 bases unmatched. This CDR3 region has 15 residues. Germline V gene lookup returns CDR1 MNHEY and CDR2 SMNVEV (reference sequence). CDR3 DNA sequence: TGTGCCAGCAGTGCCGGGACTAGCGGGAGGGAGACCCAGTACTTC. Amino acid sequence: CASSAGTSGRETQYF.

The table lists this clone with a few counts. The chain employs TRBV19 and TRBJ1-1, with D possibly matching TRBD1 (6 bases). Trimming stripped 9 bases from V and 0 bases from J, with 20 bases between. Germline V gives CDR1 LNHDA, CDR2 SQIVND (reference sequence). This CDR3 has 16 amino acids. CDR3 region: CASVGWAGAVNTEAFF. The CDR3 DNA reads as TGTGCCAGCGTCGGTTGGGCGGGGGCCGTGAACACTGAAGCTTTCTTT.

This chain links TRBV28 with TRBJ1-5, with no clear D. The V gene's germline CDR1 is MDHEN and CDR2 SYDVKM. The CDR3 length is 17 residues. Trimming removed 10 bases at V and 0 bases at J, with 22 bases between. The CDR3 DNA follows: TGTGCCACCCTCGGGCGACGCCTCTCTTATAGCAATCAGCCCCAGCATTTT. This encodes CATLGRRLSYSNQPQHF.

This rearrangement joins TRBV7-2 to TRBJ2-1, with unresolved D. V shed 1 base and J shed 6 bases, with 10 bases lying between them. The CDR3 totals 14 residues. Germline-derived CDR1 and CDR2 are SGHTA and FQGNSA. CDR3 in amino acids: CASSLDIGINEQFF. CDR3 coding DNA: TGTGCCAGCAGCTTAGATATTGGTATCAATGAGCAGTTCTTC.

The CDR3 DNA follows: TGTGCCAGTAGTGTTGGGACAGCCCGGTTTTACACTGAAGCTTTCTTT. Its protein is CASSVGTARFYTEAFF. The chain employs TRBV19 and TRBJ1-1; TRBD1 agrees at 7 bases. The CDR3 covers 16 residues. V gave up 5 bases and J gave up 3 bases; unmatched junction bases: 12. Germline V gene data show CDR1 as LNHDA and CDR2 as SQIVND (reference sequence).

This rearrangement joins TRBV13 to TRBJ1-2; the match to TRBD1 covers 8 bases. Germline V gene sequence: CDR1 PRHDT, CDR2 FYEKMQ (reference sequence). This CDR3 has 15 amino acids. The ends lost 5 bases at V and 1 base at J; junction bases unmatched: 6. The CDR3 coding sequence is TGTGCCAGCAGCCCAGGGGGCAGCGTTAACTATGGCTACACCTTC. Amino acids: CASSPGGSVNYGYTF.

Many counts were recorded for this clone. V usage is TRBV19 and J usage is TRBJ2-2, with D tentatively TRBD2 (6 bases). The germline V gene has CDR1 LNHDA and CDR2 SQIVND (reference sequence). Trimming cost V 7 bases and J 3 bases, with 9 bases left between them. The CDR3 extends over 13 amino acids. In DNA, the CDR3 is TGTGCCAGTAACTCGGGGGACACCGGGGAGCTGTTTTTT. This gives the protein CASNSGDTGELFF.

The chain has TRBV25-1 and TRBJ1-1, with unresolved D. The CDR3 has 12 residues. The germline V gene has CDR1 MGHDK and CDR2 SYGVNS. V shed 2 bases and J shed 6 bases, with 7 bases lying between them. CDR3 amino acids: CASSERPPEAFF. For the CDR3, the DNA is TGTGCCAGCAGTGAACGGCCACCTGAAGCTTTCTTT.

V and J are TRBV6-5 and TRBJ2-1, with TRBD2 matching 12 bases. CDR3 length: 15 amino acids. V lost 4 bases and J lost 6; bases outside the gene matches: 4. CDR1 MNHEY and CDR2 SVGAGI come from the germline V gene. The CDR3 DNA reads TGTGCCAGCAGTTTCCTAGCGGGAGGGGCCAATGAGCAGTTCTTC. Its translation: CASSFLAGGANEQFF.

The J gene is TRBJ2-2, the V gene TRBV18; 9 nucleotides match TRBD2. The CDR3 totals 16 residues. Per the germline V gene, CDR1 is KGHSH and CDR2 is LQKENI. V shed 3 bases, J shed 0 bases, and the junction held 2 bases outside the gene matches. The CDR3 here is CASSPSGRTNTGELFF. In DNA, the CDR3 is TGTGCCAGCTCACCTAGCGGGAGAACGAACACCGGGGAGCTGTTTTTT.

The chain links TRBV9 to TRBJ2-3, with 10 bases identical to TRBD2. Per the germline V gene, CDR1 is SGDLS and CDR2 is YYNGEE. This CDR3 comprises 15 residues. The V segment lost 2 bases and the J segment 2 bases; nucleotides outside the gene matches: 2. DNA for the CDR3: TGTGCCAGCAGCGTTAGCGGGGGGTACACAGATACGCAGTATTTT. Its translation: CASSVSGGYTDTQYF.

This rearrangement joins TRBV5-1 to TRBJ1-2; D is undetermined. The CDR3 runs to 12 residues. V lost 3 bases and J lost 2, with 5 bases in between. Per germline, CDR1 SGHRS and CDR2 YFSETQ. CDR3 amino acids: CASSSSNYGYTF. Written as DNA, the CDR3 is TGCGCCAGCAGCTCGTCCAACTATGGCTACACCTTC.

This chain links TRBV5-1 with TRBJ1-2; 10 positions agree with TRBD1. This CDR3 spans 15 amino acids. Trimming took 4 bases from V and 2 from J; bases not matched to a gene: 5. The germline V gene encodes CDR1 SGHRS and CDR2 YFSETQ. The CDR3 loop is CASSPRTGGNYGYTF. The CDR3 DNA reads TGCGCCAGCAGCCCAAGGACAGGGGGGAACTATGGCTACACCTTC.

The V gene is TRBV27, the J gene TRBJ2-1; D could derive from TRBD1 or TRBD2 (5 bases each). Germline CDR1 MNHEY, CDR2 SMNVEV (reference sequence). V was clipped by 6 bases and J by 9 bases, with 15 bases between them. The CDR3 length is 13 residues. The CDR3 coding sequence is TGTGCCAGCAGCCCTACCCGGGGACCTGAGCAGTTCTTC. Amino acids: CASSPTRGPEQFF.

In DNA, the CDR3 is TGTGCCAGCAGCCAAGAAAACAGGGACTACGAGCAGTACTTC. It translates to CASSQENRDYEQYF. The chain combines TRBV4-2 with TRBJ2-7, with a weak D call TRBD1 (6 bases). The CDR3 has 14 residues. Trimming left V 0 bases short and J 3 bases short, with 9 bases between. Germline lookup yields CDR1 LGHNA and CDR2 YNFKEQ.